This T cell receptor beta chain is from a study of T cells in localized non-small cell lung cancer. CDR3 length: 15 residues. Germline CDR1 and CDR2: MDHEN and SYDVKM. Trimming removed 5 bases at V and 0 bases at J, with 11 bases between. Study outcomes and limitations: It remains possible that heterogeneity exists, since only one tumor region was sequenced. In adjacent lung appeared a median around 57 of the top 100 tumor clones. Uninvolved adjacent lung had more T cell clonality than any other tissue, topping tumor.

Only in-frame clones appear in the TCRdb table, and some are missing; sequencing was by immunoSEQ multiplex PCR. Here the sample spans tens of thousands of clones, roughly 88% being singletons. Remarks on this clone: As yet, its antigen is unknown.

The sequence was obtained from a male donor aged 60 or over with stage II lung adenocarcinoma. This sample comprised peripheral blood mononuclear cells, obtained before any cancer treatment. The rearrangement joins TRBV28 to TRBJ1-3; D may be TRBD1 (6 bases). In DNA form, the CDR3 reads TGTGCCAGCAGTACACAGGGCCCCTCTGGAAACACCATATATTTT. Protein: CASSTQGPSGNTIYF.